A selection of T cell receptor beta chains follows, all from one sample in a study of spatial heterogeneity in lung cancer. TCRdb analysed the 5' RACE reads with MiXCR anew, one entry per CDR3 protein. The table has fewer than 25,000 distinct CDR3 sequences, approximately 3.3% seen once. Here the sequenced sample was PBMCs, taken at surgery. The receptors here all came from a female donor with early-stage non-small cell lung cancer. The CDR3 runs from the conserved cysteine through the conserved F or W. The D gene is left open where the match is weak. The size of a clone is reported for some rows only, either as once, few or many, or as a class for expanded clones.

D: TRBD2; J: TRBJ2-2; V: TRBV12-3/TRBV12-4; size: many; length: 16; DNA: TGTGCCAGCAGTTTGGGGCGGGAGGGGTACACCGGGGAGCTGTTTTTT; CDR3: CASSLGREGYTGELFF
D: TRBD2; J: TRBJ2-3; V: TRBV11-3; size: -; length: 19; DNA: TGTGCCAGCAGCTTGGGGAAGTGGGGAGCGGGAGCCAGCACAGATACGCAGTATTTT; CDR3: CASSLGKWGAGASTDTQYF
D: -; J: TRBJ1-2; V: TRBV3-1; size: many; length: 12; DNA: TGTGCCAGCAGCCAGGCTCTCGGGGGCTACACCTTC; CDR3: CASSQALGGYTF
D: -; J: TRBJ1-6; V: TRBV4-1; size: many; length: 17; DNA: TGCGCCAGCAGCCAAGGGGGGGGCCGACAGGATAATTCACCCCTCCACTTT; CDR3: CASSQGGGRQDNSPLHF
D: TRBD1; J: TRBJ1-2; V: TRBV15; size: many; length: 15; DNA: TGTGCCACCAGCAGGGAAGAGGGACAGGGCTATGGCTACACCTTC; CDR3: CATSREEGQGYGYTF
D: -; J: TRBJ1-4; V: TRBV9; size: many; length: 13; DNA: TGTGCCAGCAGCGTGACAACTAATGAAAAACTGTTTTTT; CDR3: CASSVTTNEKLFF
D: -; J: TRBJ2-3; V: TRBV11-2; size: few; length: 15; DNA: TGTGCCAGCAGCTTAGATGGGAACAGTCCAGATACGCAGTATTTT; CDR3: CASSLDGNSPDTQYF
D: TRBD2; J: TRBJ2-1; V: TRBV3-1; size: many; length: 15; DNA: TGTGCCAGCAGCCCTACTAGCGGGGCCTACAATGAGCAGTTCTTC; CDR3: CASSPTSGAYNEQFF
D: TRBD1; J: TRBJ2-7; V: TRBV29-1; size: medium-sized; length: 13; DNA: TGCAGCGTCGGACAGGGCTATTCCTACGAGCAGTACTTC; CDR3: CSVGQGYSYEQYF
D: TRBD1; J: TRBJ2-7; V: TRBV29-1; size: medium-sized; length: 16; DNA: TGCAGCCCTCTAGGGGAGGACCGGGACAGGCCCTACGAGCAGTACTTC; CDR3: CSPLGEDRDRPYEQYF
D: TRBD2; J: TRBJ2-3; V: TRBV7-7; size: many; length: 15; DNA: TGTGCTAGCAGCAACAGCGGGGCCTGGGGTGCCACGCAGTATTTT; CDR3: CASSNSGAWGATQYF
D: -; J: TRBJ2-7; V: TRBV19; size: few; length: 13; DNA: TGTGCCAGTAGTCCTAACCTCTTGGACGAGCAGTACTTC; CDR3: CASSPNLLDEQYF
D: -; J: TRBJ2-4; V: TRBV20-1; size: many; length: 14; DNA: TGCAGTGCCCACATACCGTTAGCCAAAAACATTCAGTACTTC; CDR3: CSAHIPLAKNIQYF
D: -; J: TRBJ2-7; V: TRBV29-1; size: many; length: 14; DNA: TGCAGCGCCCAAACCGGGCGCCCCTTTCCCGAGCAGTACTTC; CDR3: CSAQTGRPFPEQYF
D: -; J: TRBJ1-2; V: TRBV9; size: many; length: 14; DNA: TGTGCCAGCACCCAGACTCCGCTGAGGGATGGCTACACCTTC; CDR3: CASTQTPLRDGYTF
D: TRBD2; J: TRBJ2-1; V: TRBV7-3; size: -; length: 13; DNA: TGTGCCAGCAGCCCGGGACTAGTAAGTGAGCAGTTCTTC; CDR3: CASSPGLVSEQFF
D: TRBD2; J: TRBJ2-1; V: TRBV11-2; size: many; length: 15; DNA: TGTGCCAGCAGCTCGACTAGCGGGGGGTACAATGAGCAGTTCTTC; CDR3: CASSSTSGGYNEQFF
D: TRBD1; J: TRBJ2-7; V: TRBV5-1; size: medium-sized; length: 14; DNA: TGCGCCAGCAGCTTACAACAGGGGACCTACGAGCAGTACTTC; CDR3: CASSLQQGTYEQYF
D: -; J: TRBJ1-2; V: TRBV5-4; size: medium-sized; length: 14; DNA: TGTGCCAGCAGCTCAATAGGGAAAAAGTATGGCTACACCTTC; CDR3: CASSSIGKKYGYTF
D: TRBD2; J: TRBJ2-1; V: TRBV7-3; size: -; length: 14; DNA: TGTGCCAGCAGCCCAAGGGGCGGGGGCAATGAGCAGTTCTTC; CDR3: CASSPRGGGNEQFF
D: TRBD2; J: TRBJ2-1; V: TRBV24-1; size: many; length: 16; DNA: TGTGCCACCAGTGATTCCCGATTTTTAGCGGGAGGAGAGCAGTTCTTC; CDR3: CATSDSRFLAGGEQFF
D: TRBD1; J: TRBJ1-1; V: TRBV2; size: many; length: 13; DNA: TGTGCCAGCAGCAGGGGGCGAGGCACTGAAGCTTTCTTT; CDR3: CASSRGRGTEAFF
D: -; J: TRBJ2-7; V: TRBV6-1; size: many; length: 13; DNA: TGTGCCAGCAGTGAAGACAGCTCCTACGAGCAGTACTTC; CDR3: CASSEDSSYEQYF
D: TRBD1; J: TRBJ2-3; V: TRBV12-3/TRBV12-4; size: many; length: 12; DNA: TGTGCCAGCAGTTCACAGGGGGATACGCAGTATTTT; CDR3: CASSSQGDTQYF
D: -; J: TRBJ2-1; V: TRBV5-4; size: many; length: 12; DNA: TGTGCCAGCAGCGGGGATGGCAATGAGCAGTTCTTC; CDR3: CASSGDGNEQFF
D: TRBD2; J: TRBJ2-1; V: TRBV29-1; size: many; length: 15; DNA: TGCAGCGTGACCACTGGACTAGCGGGATGGAATGAGCAGTTCTTC; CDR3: CSVTTGLAGWNEQFF
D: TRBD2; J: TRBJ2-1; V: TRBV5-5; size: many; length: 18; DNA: TGTGCCAGCAGCTTCAGAATCGGGACTAGCGGGGGATACAATGAGCAGTTCTTC; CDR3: CASSFRIGTSGGYNEQFF